This T cell receptor (beta chain) was identified during a study of control samples from healthy donors and cancer patients. TCRdb's copy holds only in-frame clones and misses some; the assay was immunoSEQ multiplex PCR. The table lists approximately 110,000 clones, 80% to 90% of them singletons. Only a few counts were recorded for this clone. The germline CDR1 and CDR2 sequences are SNHLY and FYNNEI. CDR3 length: 12 amino acids. V lost 8 bases and J 0 bases, leaving 5 bases between the germline ends. The chain links TRBV2 to TRBJ2-4; D unclear. This clonotype originated in a woman aged 50 to 65 in good health. The source material was blood. CDR3 sequence (DNA): TGTGCCAGCGGAGTAGCCAAAAACATTCAGTACTTC. Protein: CASGVAKNIQYF.